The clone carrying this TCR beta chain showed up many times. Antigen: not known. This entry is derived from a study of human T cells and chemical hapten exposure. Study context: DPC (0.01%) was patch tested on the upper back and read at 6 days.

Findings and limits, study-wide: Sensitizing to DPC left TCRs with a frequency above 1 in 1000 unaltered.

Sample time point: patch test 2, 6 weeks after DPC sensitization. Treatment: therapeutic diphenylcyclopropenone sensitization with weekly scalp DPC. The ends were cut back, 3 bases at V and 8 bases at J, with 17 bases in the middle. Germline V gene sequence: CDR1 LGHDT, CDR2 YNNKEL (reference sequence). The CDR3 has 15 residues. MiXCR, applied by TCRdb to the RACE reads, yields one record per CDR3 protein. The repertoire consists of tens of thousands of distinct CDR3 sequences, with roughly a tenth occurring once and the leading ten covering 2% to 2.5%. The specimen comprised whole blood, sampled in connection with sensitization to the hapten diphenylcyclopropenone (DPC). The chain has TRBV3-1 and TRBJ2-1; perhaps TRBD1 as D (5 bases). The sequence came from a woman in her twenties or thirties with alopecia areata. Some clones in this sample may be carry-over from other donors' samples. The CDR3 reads CASSQPSGKIDEQFF. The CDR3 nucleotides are TGTGCCAGCAGCCAGCCATCAGGGAAAATCGATGAGCAGTTCTTC.